Presented here are 32 T cell receptor beta chains from one specimen sequenced in a study of blood T cell repertoires in COVID-19. Sequencing used immunoSEQ multiplex PCR; TCRdb keeps in-frame clones, though not all of them. The sample yields some 40,000 clones, roughly 63% seen once. The sequenced material came from peripheral blood. Receptors were obtained from a man aged 80 or over with acute or convalescent COVID-19.

The V and J genes are TRBV19 and TRBJ1-1, with 8 bases identical to TRBD1. The CDR3 has 13 amino acids. The germline V gene encodes CDR1 LNHDA and CDR2 SQIVND (reference sequence). The J segment lost 1 base and the V segment lost 5 bases, leaving 0 bases of the junction unmatched. CDR3 residues: CASSGQGNTEAFF. DNA for the CDR3: TGTGCCAGTAGTGGACAGGGGAACACTGAAGCTTTCTTT.

This chain connects TRBV19 to TRBJ1-1; D is unresolved. V gave up 6 bases and J gave up 8 bases, with 10 bases separating them. The CDR3 is 11 residues long. Germline assignment: CDR1 LNHDA and CDR2 SQIVND (reference sequence). This chain's CDR3 is CASSLRVEAFF. CDR3 bases: TGTGCCAGTAGCCTGAGGGTCGAAGCTTTCTTT.

The V gene is TRBV2, the J gene TRBJ1-1; D is undetermined. The germline V gene has CDR1 SNHLY and CDR2 FYNNEI. There are 12 residues in the CDR3. V lost 0 bases and J lost 12, with 11 bases in between. In nucleotides, the CDR3 is TGTGCCAGCAGTGAAGCACGAGCTGCGTCTTTCTTT. This codes for CASSEARAASFF.

The chain couples TRBV19 to TRBJ2-1, with D possibly matching TRBD2 (6 bases). Germline values: CDR1 LNHDA, CDR2 SQIVND (reference sequence). The CDR3 covers 17 residues. V was shortened by 7 bases and J by 2 bases, with 21 bases between the two germline ends. The DNA of the CDR3 is TGTGCCAGTACGGGACTTAGCGGACCAGTAGCCTACAATGAGCAGTTCTTC. Protein sequence: CASTGLSGPVAYNEQFF. Full variable domain (remainder filled in from reference TRBV19 and TRBJ2-1): DGGITQSPKYLFRKEGQNVTLSCEQNLNHDAMYWYRQDPGQGLRLIYYSQIVNDFQKGDIAEGYSVSREKKESFPLTVTSAQKNPTAFYLCASTGLSGPVAYNEQFFGPGTRLTVL.

This sequence joins TRBV2 and TRBJ2-3; no clear D gene. Between the trimmed V and J ends, which lost 3 bases and 4 bases, there was a span of 5 bases. This CDR3 is built from 12 residues. Per germline, CDR1 SNHLY and CDR2 FYNNEI. The CDR3 is CASSDRADTQYF. The CDR3 nucleotides are TGTGCCAGCAGTGATAGAGCAGATACGCAGTATTTT.

The J gene is TRBJ1-6, the V gene TRBV25-1, with unresolved D. The V and J ends lost 4 bases and 1 base respectively, with 14 bases between them. Germline loops: CDR1 MGHDK, CDR2 SYGVNS. The CDR3 is made up of 17 amino acids. In DNA, the CDR3 is TGTGCCAGCAGTGCCTCCGGGGTGGGATCCTATAATTCACCCCTCCACTTT. Protein: CASSASGVGSYNSPLHF.

The chain joins TRBV18 to TRBJ1-5; no clear D gene. The CDR3 is 14 amino acids. The ends were cut back, 6 bases at V and 6 bases at J, with 15 bases in the middle. Germline V gives CDR1 KGHSH, CDR2 LQKENI. CDR3 sequence (DNA): TGTGCCAGCTCTCAGGACTTTTCGCGTCAGCCCCAGCATTTT. Translated: CASSQDFSRQPQHF.

The chain couples TRBV5-1 to TRBJ1-1; D is ambiguous. Germline V CDR1 and CDR2: SGHRS, YFSETQ. V was pared by 0 bases and J by 0 bases, with 3 bases between. The CDR3 covers 13 residues. The CDR3 DNA is TGCGCCAGCAGCTTGGACATGAACACTGAAGCTTTCTTT. This codes for CASSLDMNTEAFF.

The rearrangement uses TRBV11-3 and TRBJ2-4, with 7 positions matching TRBD2. After removal of 5 bases from V and 0 bases from J, the junction contained 13 bases not matched to a gene. Germline CDR1 reads SGHNT; CDR2 reads YENEEA. This CDR3 has 18 residues. The chain's CDR3 is CASSPGRRRDLAKNIQYF. The CDR3 region has the DNA TGTGCCAGCAGCCCCGGGAGGAGGAGAGACTTAGCCAAAAACATTCAGTACTTC.

This chain links TRBV3-1 (or the pseudogene TRBV3-2) with TRBJ1-2; the D gene is possibly TRBD1 (5 bases). Between the trimmed V and J ends, which lost 3 bases and 6 bases, there was a span of 11 bases. The CDR3 spans 13 residues. Germline loops: CDR1 LGHDT, CDR2 YNNKEL (reference sequence). The CDR3 DNA is TGTGCCAGCAGCCAGGGGGGAGGAAATGGCTACACCTTC. Translated: CASSQGGGNGYTF.

The V call is TRBV28, the J call TRBJ2-7; D remains unclear. Germline V gene lookup returns CDR1 MDHEN and CDR2 SYDVKM. The CDR3 contains 13 residues. V was trimmed by 2 bases and J by 2 bases, leaving 7 bases between them. CDR3: CASSLAQTYEQYF. The CDR3 coding sequence is TGTGCCAGCAGTTTAGCACAGACCTACGAGCAGTACTTC.

The V and J genes are TRBV6-1 and TRBJ1-2, with D perhaps TRBD1 (6 bases). Germline V gene lookup returns CDR1 MNHNS and CDR2 SASEGT. The CDR3 loop spans 12 amino acids. V dropped 2 bases and J dropped 7 bases, with 8 bases sitting between them. The CDR3 protein is CASSERGFGYTF. The CDR3 DNA reads TGTGCCAGCAGTGAAAGGGGGTTTGGCTACACCTTC.

This chain uses TRBV3-1 (or the pseudogene TRBV3-2) with TRBJ1-2; D might be TRBD1 (5 bases). Per the germline V gene, CDR1 is LGHDT and CDR2 is YNNKEL (reference sequence). The CDR3 sequence is 15 residues long. V was clipped by 1 base and J by 2 bases, with 11 bases between them. The CDR3 region is CASSQGQTRNYGYTF. CDR3 sequence (DNA): TGTGCCAGCAGCCAAGGACAGACCCGGAACTATGGCTACACCTTC.

The rearrangement links TRBV12-3 or TRBV12-4 to TRBJ2-7; no clear D gene. V dropped 3 bases and J dropped 4 bases, with 4 bases sitting between them. CDR3 size: 11 residues. CDR3 sequence reads: CASSFGYEQYF. The DNA for the CDR3 is TGTGCCAGCAGTTTCGGTTACGAGCAGTACTTC.

V and J are TRBV3-1 (or the pseudogene TRBV3-2) and TRBJ2-7; D is possibly TRBD2 (5 bases). The CDR3 contains 13 residues. With 2 bases removed from V and 7 bases from J, the gap between germline ends came to 12 bases. From germline, CDR1 is LGHDT and CDR2 YNNKEL (reference sequence). Here the CDR3 reads CASSQKGLEEQYF. The CDR3 nucleotides are TGTGCCAGCAGCCAAAAAGGACTTGAAGAGCAGTACTTC.

The V call is TRBV13, the J call TRBJ2-2; no clear D. CDR1 and CDR2 from the germline V gene are PRHDT and FYEKMQ (reference sequence). Trimming removed 1 base from V and 2 bases from J, with 8 bases in between. The CDR3 length is 15 residues. The CDR3 DNA sequence: TGTGCCAGCAGCTTAGACAGCTTAAACACCGGGGAGCTGTTTTTT. Its translation is CASSLDSLNTGELFF. Full variable domain (outside the CDR3, taken from reference TRBV13 and TRBJ2-2): AAGVIQSPRHLIKEKRETATLKCYPIPRHDTVYWYQQGPGQDPQFLISFYEKMQSDKGSIPDRFSAQQFSDYHSELNMSSLELGDSALYFCASSLDSLNTGELFFGEGSRLTVL.

J is TRBJ1-4 and V is TRBV5-1; the match to TRBD1 covers 10 bases. With V trimmed by 4 bases and J by 6 bases, 3 bases remained unmatched. CDR1 and CDR2 from the germline V gene are SGHRS and YFSETQ. The CDR3 length is 14 residues. The CDR3 DNA reads as TGCGCCAGCAGCGCGGGACAGGGGTATGAAAAACTGTTTTTT. Its protein is CASSAGQGYEKLFF.

There are a few counts of this clone. J is TRBJ2-7 and V is TRBV20-1; D uncertain. The ends were cut back, 3 bases at V and 6 bases at J, with 12 bases in the middle. There are 12 residues in the CDR3. Germline CDR1 DFQATT, CDR2 SNEGSKA (reference sequence). The CDR3 nucleotides read TGCAGTGCTAGTGTTATAACAAGCGAGCAGTACTTC. This translates into CSASVITSEQYF.

This clone was picked up a small number of times. The chain uses TRBV9 and TRBJ2-5, with D hard to call. Trimming cost V 0 bases and J 2 bases, with 8 bases left between them. The CDR3 extends over 14 amino acids. Germline V CDR1 and CDR2: SGDLS, YYNGEE. CDR3 in DNA: TGTGCCAGCAGCGTAGGTACAGAACAAGAGACCCAGTACTTC. It yields the protein CASSVGTEQETQYF.

The gene calls are TRBV6-5 and TRBJ2-5; D ambiguous. V lost 2 bases to trimming and J lost 1 base, with 8 bases between them. CDR3 length: 14 residues. Per the germline V gene, CDR1 is MNHEY and CDR2 is SVGAGI. This CDR3 reads CASSYIASQETQYF. CDR3 DNA sequence: TGTGCCAGCAGTTACATCGCCAGCCAAGAGACCCAGTACTTC.

V and J are TRBV15 and TRBJ2-5; the D gene is possibly TRBD2 (6 bases). Deletions cut 8 bases from V and 0 bases from J, with 7 bases between. The germline CDR1 and CDR2 sequences are LNHNV and YYDKDF (reference sequence). CDR3 length: 12 amino acids. Written as DNA, the CDR3 is TGTGCCACCGGGGACTACCAAGAGACCCAGTACTTC. It codes for CATGDYQETQYF.

The V and J genes are TRBV4-2 and TRBJ1-1, with D possibly TRBD1 on 5 matching bases. Between the trimmed V and J ends, which lost 5 bases and 5 bases, there was a span of 18 bases. The CDR3 sequence is 15 residues long. Germline CDR1 is LGHNA and CDR2 is YNFKEQ. The CDR3 region is CASSTWGELETEAFF. DNA for the CDR3: TGTGCCAGCAGCACCTGGGGCGAGTTAGAGACTGAAGCTTTCTTT.

V is TRBV3-1 (or the pseudogene TRBV3-2) and J is TRBJ1-1, with TRBD1 as a possible D gene (5 bases). Per the germline V gene, CDR1 is LGHDT and CDR2 is YNNKEL (reference sequence). This CDR3 is built from 15 residues. Trimming pared 3 bases from V and 4 bases from J, leaving 15 bases between. The CDR3 spells CASSQGRSGITEAFF. CDR3 DNA: TGTGCCAGCAGCCAGGGGCGGTCAGGGATCACTGAAGCTTTCTTT.

The chain joins TRBV5-1 to TRBJ1-2, with 8 bases fitting TRBD1. V trimming: 4 bases; J trimming: 1 base; junction bases outside the gene matches: 9. The CDR3 covers 16 residues. Per germline, CDR1 SGHRS and CDR2 YFSETQ. CDR3: CASSPDRAGRNYGYTF. CDR3 nucleotide sequence: TGCGCCAGCAGCCCGGACAGGGCCGGGCGTAACTATGGCTACACCTTC.

J is TRBJ1-2 and V is TRBV2, with TRBD1 identical over 9 bases. V was pared by 8 bases and J by 2 bases, with 6 bases of the junction left unmatched. Germline V gives CDR1 SNHLY, CDR2 FYNNEI. The CDR3 runs to 14 residues. The CDR3 reads CASSLGTGNYGYTF. The DNA for the CDR3 is TGTGCCAGCTCGTTAGGGACAGGGAACTATGGCTACACCTTC.

This chain connects TRBV3-1 (or the pseudogene TRBV3-2) to TRBJ1-6, with 7 bases identical to TRBD1. Germline trimming cut 5 bases from V and 7 bases from J; bases unmatched to any gene: 5. This CDR3 contains 14 residues. Per the germline V gene, CDR1 is LGHDT and CDR2 is YNNKEL (reference sequence). CDR3 sequence reads: CASSLQGRNSPLHF. The CDR3 DNA is TGTGCCAGCAGCTTACAGGGGAGGAATTCACCCCTCCACTTT.

The chain couples TRBV6-5 to TRBJ2-2, with a tentative D call TRBD1 (6 bases). Deletions cut 6 bases from V and 4 bases from J, with 12 bases between. This CDR3 is built from 14 residues. CDR1 and CDR2 (germline): MNHEY, SVGAGI. CDR3 coding DNA: TGTGCCAGCAGACCCGGGACACCCACCGGGGAGCTGTTTTTT. Translating gives CASRPGTPTGELFF.

This clone has just a few counts. This chain joins TRBV6-5 and TRBJ2-7, with 11 bases fitting TRBD2. From germline, CDR1 is MNHEY and CDR2 SVGAGI. V gave up 2 bases and J gave up 7 bases; unmatched junction bases: 7. CDR3 length equals 15 residues. The CDR3 DNA reads TGTGCCAGCAGTTACGCTACTAGCGGGAGTTTAGAGCAGTACTTC. It encodes CASSYATSGSLEQYF.

This clone has more than one count but fewer than ten. The chain joins TRBV10-3 to TRBJ1-1; D not resolved. Trimming cost V 6 bases and J 3 bases, with 14 bases left between them. This CDR3 is 14 amino acids long. Per the germline V gene, CDR1 is ENHRY and CDR2 is SYGVKD. CDR3 loop: CAISAAGEDTEAFF. CDR3 nucleotide sequence: TGTGCCATCAGCGCCGCCGGGGAGGACACTGAAGCTTTCTTT.

The J gene is TRBJ2-3, the V gene TRBV11-2; 9 positions match TRBD2. Germline V CDR1 and CDR2: SGHAT, FQNNGV. The CDR3 has 15 amino acids. V trimming: 3 bases; J trimming: 6 bases; junction bases outside the gene matches: 7. CDR3 sequence reads: CASSFGRGGLDTQYF. DNA of the CDR3: TGTGCCAGCAGCTTCGGGCGGGGGGGCCTGGATACGCAGTATTTT.

This clone showed up just a few times. The rearrangement joins TRBV28 to TRBJ1-5, with TRBD1 matching 8 bases. From germline, CDR1 is MDHEN and CDR2 SYDVKM. The CDR3 has 12 amino acids. The CDR3 protein is CATGVTNQPQHF. CDR3 nucleotides: TGTGCGACAGGGGTGACCAATCAGCCCCAGCATTTT.

The V and J genes are TRBV27 and TRBJ2-7, with a tentative D call TRBD2 (6 bases). Trimming cost V 5 bases and J 2 bases, with 22 bases left between them. Germline loops: CDR1 MNHEY, CDR2 SMNVEV (reference sequence). The CDR3 spans 17 residues. As DNA, the CDR3 is TGTGCCAGCAGTCCCTCGGAGGGGCGCGACGCCACCTACGAGCAGTACTTC. Its translation is CASSPSEGRDATYEQYF.